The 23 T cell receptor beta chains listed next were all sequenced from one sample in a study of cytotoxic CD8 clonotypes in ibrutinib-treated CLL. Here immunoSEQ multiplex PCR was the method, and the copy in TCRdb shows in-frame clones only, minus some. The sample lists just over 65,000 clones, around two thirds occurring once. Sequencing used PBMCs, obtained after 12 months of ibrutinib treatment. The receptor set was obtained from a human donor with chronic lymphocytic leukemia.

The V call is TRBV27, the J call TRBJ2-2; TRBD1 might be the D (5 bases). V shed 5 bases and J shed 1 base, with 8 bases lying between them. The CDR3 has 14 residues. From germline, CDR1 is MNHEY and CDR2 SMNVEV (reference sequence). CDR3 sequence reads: CASSARVNTGELFF. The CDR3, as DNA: TGTGCCAGCAGTGCCAGGGTGAACACCGGGGAGCTGTTTTTT.

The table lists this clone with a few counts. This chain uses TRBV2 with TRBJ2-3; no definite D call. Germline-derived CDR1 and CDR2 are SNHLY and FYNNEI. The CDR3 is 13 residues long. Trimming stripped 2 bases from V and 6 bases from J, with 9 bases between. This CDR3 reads CASSEWLGDTQYF. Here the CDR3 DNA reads TGTGCCAGCAGTGAATGGCTTGGGGATACGCAGTATTTT.

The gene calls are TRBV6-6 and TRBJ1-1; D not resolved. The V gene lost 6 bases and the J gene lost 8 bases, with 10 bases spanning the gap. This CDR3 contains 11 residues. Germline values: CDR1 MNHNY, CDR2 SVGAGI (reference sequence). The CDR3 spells CASSVQGEAFF. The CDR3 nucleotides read TGTGCCAGCAGCGTGCAAGGGGAAGCTTTCTTT.

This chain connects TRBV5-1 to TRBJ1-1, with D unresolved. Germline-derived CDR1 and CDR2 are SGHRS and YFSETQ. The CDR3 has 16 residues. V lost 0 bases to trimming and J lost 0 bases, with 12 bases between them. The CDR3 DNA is TGCGCCAGCAGCTTGGGCCGTATTCAGATGAACACTGAAGCTTTCTTT. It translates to CASSLGRIQMNTEAFF.

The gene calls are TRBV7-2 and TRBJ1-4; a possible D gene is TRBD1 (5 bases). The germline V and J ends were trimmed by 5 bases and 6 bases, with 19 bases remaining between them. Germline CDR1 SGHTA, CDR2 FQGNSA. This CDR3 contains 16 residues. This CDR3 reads CASSARLGRGDEKLFF. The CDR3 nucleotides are TGTGCCAGCAGCGCGAGATTGGGAAGAGGGGATGAAAAACTGTTTTTT.

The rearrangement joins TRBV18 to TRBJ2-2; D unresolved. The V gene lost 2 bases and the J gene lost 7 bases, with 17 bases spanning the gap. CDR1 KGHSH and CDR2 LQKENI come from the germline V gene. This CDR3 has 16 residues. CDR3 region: CASSPIRPPSGGELFF. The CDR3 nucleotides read TGTGCCAGCTCACCAATCAGGCCCCCTTCCGGCGGGGAGCTGTTTTTT.

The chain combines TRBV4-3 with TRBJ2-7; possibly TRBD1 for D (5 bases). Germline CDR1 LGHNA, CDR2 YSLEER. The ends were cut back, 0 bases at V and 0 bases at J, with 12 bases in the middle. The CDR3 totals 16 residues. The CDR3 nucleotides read TGCGCCAGCAGCCAAGATTGGGGCGCCCACTCCTACGAGCAGTACTTC. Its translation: CASSQDWGAHSYEQYF.

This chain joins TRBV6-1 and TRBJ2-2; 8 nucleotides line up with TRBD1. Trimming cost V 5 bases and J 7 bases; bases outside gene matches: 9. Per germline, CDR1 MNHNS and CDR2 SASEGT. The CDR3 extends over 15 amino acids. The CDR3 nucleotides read TGTGCCAGCAGTTTTCAGGGGGCATGGGACGGGGAGCTGTTTTTT. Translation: CASSFQGAWDGELFF.

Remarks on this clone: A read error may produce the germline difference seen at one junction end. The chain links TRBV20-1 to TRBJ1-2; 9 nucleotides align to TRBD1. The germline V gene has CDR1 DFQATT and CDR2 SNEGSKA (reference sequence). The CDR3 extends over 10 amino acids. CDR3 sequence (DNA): TGCAGTGCCGCCCAGGGACAGGGAGCCTTC. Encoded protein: CSAAQGQGAF.

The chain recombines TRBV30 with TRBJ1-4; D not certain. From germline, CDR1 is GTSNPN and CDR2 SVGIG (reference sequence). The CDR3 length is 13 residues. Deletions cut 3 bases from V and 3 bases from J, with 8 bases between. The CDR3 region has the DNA TGTGCCTGGAGCTTATTTTCTAATGAAAAACTGTTTTTT. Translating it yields CAWSLFSNEKLFF.

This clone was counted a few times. The CDR3: CASKTDRLNTEAFF. The CDR3 DNA reads TGTGCCAGCAAAACCGACAGATTGAACACTGAAGCTTTCTTT. The chain is built from TRBV27 and TRBJ1-1; D might be TRBD1 (5 bases). The CDR3 has 14 amino acids. With 7 bases removed from V and 0 bases from J, the gap between germline ends came to 12 bases. The germline V gene encodes CDR1 MNHEY and CDR2 SMNVEV (reference sequence).

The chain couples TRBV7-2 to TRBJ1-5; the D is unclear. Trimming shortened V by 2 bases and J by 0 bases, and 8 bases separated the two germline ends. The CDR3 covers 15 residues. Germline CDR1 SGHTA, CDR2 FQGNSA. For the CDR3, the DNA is TGTGCCAGCAGCTTATCAGCAGCTAGCAATCAGCCCCAGCATTTT. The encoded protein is CASSLSAASNQPQHF.

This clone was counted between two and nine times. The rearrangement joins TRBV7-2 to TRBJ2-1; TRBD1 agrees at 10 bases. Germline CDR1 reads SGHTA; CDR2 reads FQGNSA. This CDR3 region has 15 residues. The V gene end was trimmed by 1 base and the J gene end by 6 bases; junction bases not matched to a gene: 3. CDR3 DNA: TGTGCCAGCAGCTTAGGGACAGGGGGGTCCAATGAGCAGTTCTTC. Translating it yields CASSLGTGGSNEQFF.

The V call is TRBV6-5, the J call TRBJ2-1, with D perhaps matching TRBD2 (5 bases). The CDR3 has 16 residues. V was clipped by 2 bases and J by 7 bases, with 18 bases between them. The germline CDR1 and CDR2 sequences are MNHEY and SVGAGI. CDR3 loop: CASSYRGGGPRNEQFF. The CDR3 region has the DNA TGTGCCAGCAGTTACCGCGGTGGCGGGCCCCGGAATGAGCAGTTCTTC.

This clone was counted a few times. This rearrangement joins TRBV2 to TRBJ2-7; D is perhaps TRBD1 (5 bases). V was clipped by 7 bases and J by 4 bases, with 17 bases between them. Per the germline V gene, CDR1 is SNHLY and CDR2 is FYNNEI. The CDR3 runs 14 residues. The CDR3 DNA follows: TGTGCCAGCAATCGACAGCCTGTCGGATACGAGCAGTACTTC. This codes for CASNRQPVGYEQYF.

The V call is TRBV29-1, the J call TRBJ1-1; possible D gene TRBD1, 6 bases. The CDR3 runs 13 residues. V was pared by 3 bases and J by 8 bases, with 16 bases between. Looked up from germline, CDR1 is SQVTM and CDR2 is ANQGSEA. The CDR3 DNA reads TGCAGCGTTGAGACTGGACAGTCTCTCGAAGCTTTCTTT. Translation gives CSVETGQSLEAFF.

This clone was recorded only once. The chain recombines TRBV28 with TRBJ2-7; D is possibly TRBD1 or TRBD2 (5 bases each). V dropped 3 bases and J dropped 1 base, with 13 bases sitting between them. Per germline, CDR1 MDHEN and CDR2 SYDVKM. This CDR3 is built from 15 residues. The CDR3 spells CASSFGPGPSYEQYF. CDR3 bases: TGTGCCAGCAGTTTTGGCCCGGGACCGTCCTACGAGCAGTACTTC.

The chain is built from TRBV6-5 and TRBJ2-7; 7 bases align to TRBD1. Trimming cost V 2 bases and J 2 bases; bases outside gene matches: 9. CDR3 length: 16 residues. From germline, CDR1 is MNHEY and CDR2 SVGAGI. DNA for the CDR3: TGTGCCAGCAGTTACGCCCCCGGGACAGTGCCCTACGAGCAGTACTTC. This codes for CASSYAPGTVPYEQYF.

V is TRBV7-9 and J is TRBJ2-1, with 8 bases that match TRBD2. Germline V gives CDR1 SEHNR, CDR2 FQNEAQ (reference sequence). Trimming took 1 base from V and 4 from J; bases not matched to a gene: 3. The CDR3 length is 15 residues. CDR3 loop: CASSLDSGGYNEQFF. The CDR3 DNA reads TGTGCCAGCAGCTTAGACTCGGGGGGGTACAATGAGCAGTTCTTC. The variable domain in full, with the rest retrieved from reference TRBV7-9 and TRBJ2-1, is DTGVSQNPRHKITKRGQNVTFRCDPISEHNRLYWYRQTLGQGPEFLTYFQNEAQLEKSRLLSDRFSAERPKGSFSTLEIQRTEQGDSAMYLCASSLDSGGYNEQFFGPGTRLTVL.

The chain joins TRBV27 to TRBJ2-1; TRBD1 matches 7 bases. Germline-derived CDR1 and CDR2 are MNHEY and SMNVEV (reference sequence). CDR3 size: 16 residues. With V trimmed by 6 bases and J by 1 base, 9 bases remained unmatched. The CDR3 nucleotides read TGTGCCAGCAGACCCCGGGACAGCCGATCCTACAATGAGCAGTTCTTC. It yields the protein CASRPRDSRSYNEQFF.

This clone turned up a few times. The DNA of the CDR3 is TGTGCCAGCAGCTTAGTAGAGGGCACTGAAGCTTTCTTT. Translation gives CASSLVEGTEAFF. The chain recombines TRBV7-3 with TRBJ1-1; D gene ambiguous. Trimming removed 2 bases from V and 4 bases from J, with 8 bases in between. The CDR3 is 13 amino acids. Germline CDR1 and CDR2: SGHTA and FQGTGA.

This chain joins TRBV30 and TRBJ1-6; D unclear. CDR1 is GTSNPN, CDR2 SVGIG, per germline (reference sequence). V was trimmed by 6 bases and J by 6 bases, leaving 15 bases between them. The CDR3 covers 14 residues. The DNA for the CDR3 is TGTGCCTGCGCCCCCGACCTCATTAATTCACCCCTCCACTTT. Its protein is CACAPDLINSPLHF. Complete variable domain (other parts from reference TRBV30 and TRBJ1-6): SQTIHQWPATLVQPVGSPLSLECTVEGTSNPNLYWYRQAAGRGLQLLFYSVGIGQISSEVPQNLSASRPQDRQFILSSKKLLLSDSGFYLCACAPDLINSPLHFGNGTRLTVT.

This CDR3 is CATKRQGSGANQPQHF. For the CDR3, the DNA is TGTGCCACCAAGAGACAGGGGAGTGGGGCCAATCAGCCCCAGCATTTT. The chain couples TRBV15 to TRBJ1-5; 8 bases line up with TRBD1. J was trimmed by 3 bases and V by 7 bases; bases with no gene match: 11. The CDR3 runs to 16 residues. Germline CDR1 and CDR2: LNHNV and YYDKDF (reference sequence).